This section outlines one TCR beta chain sequence together with its context. TCRdb passed the RT-PCR reads through MiXCR, listing each CDR3 protein once. The data contain 650,000 to 800,000 distinct CDR3 sequences, approximately 14% of them singletons. The CDR3 has 10 residues. V was clipped by 8 bases and J by 4 bases, with 6 bases between them. Germline V gene lookup returns CDR1 MNHEY and CDR2 SVGEGT. The chain recombines TRBV6-2 or TRBV6-3 with TRBJ2-7; D not resolved. This sequence originates from a female donor in good health, serving as a healthy control. The sequencing sample was made of memory CD4+ T cells from blood. CDR3 nucleotide sequence: TGTGCCAGCGGTAAATACGAGCAGTACTTC. It yields the protein CASGKYEQYF.